One and the same sample provided the 15 T cell receptor beta chains below, sequenced in a study of OX40 agonist ivuxolimab in advanced cancers. Receptors were amplified or captured by the immunoSEQ multiplex PCR assay. The table comes from immuneACCESS by way of TCRdb, which keeps in-frame sequences with V and J called. Part of the clones is missing from these tables; in studies checked, under half for an unresolved V gene and the rest for unknown reasons. Across this sample there are fewer than 85,000 clones, with about 80% seen only once. Of the sample, 3.5% to 5% falls within the top ten clones. Specimen: CD4+ or CD8+ T cells sorted from blood, collected in a trial of the OX40 agonist ivuxolimab. The receptors originated from an adult with an advanced solid tumor such as melanoma, head and neck, liver or kidney cancer.

V is TRBV5-5 and J is TRBJ1-5; 7 positions agree with TRBD1. Germline values: CDR1 SGHKS, CDR2 YYEKEE (reference sequence). This CDR3 has 17 amino acids. V dropped 2 bases and J dropped 2; count of bases not matched to a gene: 10. The CDR3 is CASSFSTGERGNQPQHF. Written as DNA, the CDR3 is TGTGCCAGCAGCTTTTCAACAGGGGAAAGGGGCAATCAGCCCCAGCATTTT.

This clone has a single count. V is TRBV19 and J is TRBJ1-4; 11 positions agree with TRBD1. CDR3 length: 17 amino acids. Trimming removed 2 bases from V and 8 bases from J; junction bases left unmatched: 10. Germline assignment: CDR1 LNHDA and CDR2 SQIVND (reference sequence). The DNA of the CDR3 is TGTGCCAGTAGTATAACCGGGACAGGGGGTCAAGGAGAAAAACTGTTTTTT. This gives the protein CASSITGTGGQGEKLFF. The full variable domain, in which reference TRBV19 and TRBJ1-4 provide the parts outside the CDR3, is DGGITQSPKYLFRKEGQNVTLSCEQNLNHDAMYWYRQDPGQGLRLIYYSQIVNDFQKGDIAEGYSVSREKKESFPLTVTSAQKNPTAFYLCASSITGTGGQGEKLFFGSGTQLSVL.

This clone was recorded once. The rearrangement uses TRBV9 and TRBJ2-2; 8 nucleotides agree with TRBD2. With 6 bases clipped from V and 6 bases from J, the junction kept 10 bases outside the gene matches. Per the germline V gene, CDR1 is SGDLS and CDR2 is YYNGEE. The CDR3 has 15 amino acids. Here the CDR3 reads CASNDRSGVSGELFF. For the CDR3, the DNA is TGTGCCAGCAACGACCGTAGCGGGGTGTCCGGGGAGCTGTTTTTT.

The CDR3 nucleotides are TGTGCCAGCAGTTACACAGGGATGAATTCACCCCTCCACTTT. It yields the protein CASSYTGMNSPLHF. This chain uses TRBV6-6 with TRBJ1-6; D perhaps matches TRBD1 (6 bases). Germline loops: CDR1 MNHNY, CDR2 SVGAGI (reference sequence). Trimming removed 2 bases from V and 7 bases from J, with 9 bases in between. The CDR3 runs to 14 residues.

About this clone itself: In the same sample, other DNA sequences code for this CDR3. This chain uses TRBV19 with TRBJ2-3; D ambiguous. Trimming cost V 3 bases and J 6 bases, with 4 bases left between them. Germline loops: CDR1 LNHDA, CDR2 SQIVND (reference sequence). The CDR3 loop spans 11 amino acids. The CDR3 sequence: CASSIQDTQYF. The CDR3 region has the DNA TGTGCCAGTAGTATCCAGGATACGCAGTATTTT.

The J gene is TRBJ1-1, the V gene TRBV7-9; D is unclear. Germline CDR1 SEHNR, CDR2 FQNEAQ (reference sequence). Deletions cut 3 bases from V and 0 bases from J, with 14 bases between. CDR3 size: 16 residues. The CDR3 coding sequence is TGTGCCAGCAGCTTGGAGGCGACCCTGATGAACACTGAAGCTTTCTTT. Its translation is CASSLEATLMNTEAFF.

V usage is TRBV9 and J usage is TRBJ2-3, with 8 bases matching TRBD2. The CDR3 covers 16 residues. V dropped 0 bases and J dropped 2; count of bases not matched to a gene: 5. Germline lookup yields CDR1 SGDLS and CDR2 YYNGEE. CDR3 loop: CASSVALAGLTDTQYF. In nucleotides, the CDR3 is TGTGCCAGCAGCGTAGCCCTAGCGGGTCTCACAGATACGCAGTATTTT. Looking up the rest from reference TRBV9 and TRBJ2-3 gives the full variable domain: DSGVTQTPKHLITATGQRVTLRCSPRSGDLSVYWYQQSLDQGLQFLIQYYNGEERAKGNILERFSAQQFPDLHSELNLSSLELGDSALYFCASSVALAGLTDTQYFGPGTRLTVL.

The rearrangement joins TRBV13 to TRBJ2-4; D remains unclear. V was shortened by 7 bases and J by 3 bases, with 16 bases between the two germline ends. The CDR3 extends over 15 amino acids. CDR1 is PRHDT and CDR2 is FYEKMQ in the germline V gene (reference sequence). The CDR3 nucleotides are TGTGCCAGCAATTCGGCGCAGGTCGGCAAAAACATTCAGTACTTC. Translating gives CASNSAQVGKNIQYF.

This clone has only a few counts. The genes are TRBV28 and TRBJ2-7, with 9 bases lining up with TRBD1. Germline V lookup: CDR1 MDHEN, CDR2 SYDVKM. The CDR3 covers 15 residues. J gave up 2 bases and V 5 bases, and 7 bases lay outside the gene matches. CDR3 sequence: CASSGHGTGTYEQYF. For the CDR3, the DNA is TGTGCCAGCAGTGGGCACGGGACAGGGACCTACGAGCAGTACTTC.

The chain employs TRBV7-2 and TRBJ2-1, with 13 bases matching TRBD2. This CDR3 is built from 18 residues. Germline V lookup: CDR1 SGHTA, CDR2 FQGNSA. V lost 6 bases to trimming and J lost 0 bases; unmatched junction nucleotides: 8. The CDR3 here is CASRKTSGGFSSYNEQFF. As DNA, the CDR3 is TGTGCCAGCAGGAAGACTAGCGGGGGGTTTAGCTCCTACAATGAGCAGTTCTTC.

This clone was observed a handful of times. The chain recombines TRBV19 with TRBJ1-5; TRBD1 is a possible D gene (5 bases). CDR3 length equals 13 residues. V gave up 9 bases and J gave up 0 bases, with 9 bases separating them. CDR1 LNHDA and CDR2 SQIVND come from the germline V gene (reference sequence). The CDR3 region has the DNA TGTGCCAGCAGGGAGCTTAGCAATCAGCCCCAGCATTTT. This sequence encodes CASRELSNQPQHF. The variable domain in full, with the rest retrieved from reference TRBV19 and TRBJ1-5, is DGGITQSPKYLFRKEGQNVTLSCEQNLNHDAMYWYRQDPGQGLRLIYYSQIVNDFQKGDIAEGYSVSREKKESFPLTVTSAQKNPTAFYLCASRELSNQPQHFGDGTRLSIL.

The chain carries TRBV9 and TRBJ1-3; D may be TRBD1 (5 bases). CDR1 is SGDLS, CDR2 YYNGEE, per germline. The CDR3 is 16 amino acids. The ends were cut back, 2 bases at V and 1 base at J, with 13 bases in the middle. The CDR3 DNA follows: TGTGCCAGCAGCGTCGGGCTCGGGGCTTCTGGAAACACCATATATTTT. It specifies CASSVGLGASGNTIYF.

This chain joins TRBV7-9 and TRBJ1-6; possibly TRBD1 for D (6 bases). The CDR3 totals 16 residues. CDR1 is SEHNR, CDR2 FQNEAQ, per germline (reference sequence). V lost 2 bases to trimming and J lost 9 bases, with 17 bases between them. The chain's CDR3 is CASSLPPGDRTSPLHF. The CDR3 DNA is TGTGCCAGCAGCTTACCTCCGGGTGACAGGACTTCACCCCTCCACTTT.

The chain employs TRBV11-1 and TRBJ1-1, with 10 bases identical to TRBD1. V trimming: 4 bases; J trimming: 1 base; junction bases outside the gene matches: 3. The CDR3 covers 15 residues. In germline, CDR1 is SGHAT, CDR2 FQDESV (reference sequence). CDR3 region: CASSWRTGGNTEAFF. The CDR3, as DNA: TGTGCCAGCAGCTGGCGGACAGGGGGGAACACTGAAGCTTTCTTT.

The chain has TRBV5-1 and TRBJ1-3, with TRBD1 matching over 11 bases. Germline loops: CDR1 SGHRS, CDR2 YFSETQ. With 2 bases clipped from V and 3 bases from J, the junction kept 1 base outside the gene matches. The CDR3 is 15 residues long. The CDR3 bases are TGCGCCAGCAGCTTAGGGACAGGGGGTGGAAACACCATATATTTT. This sequence encodes CASSLGTGGGNTIYF.